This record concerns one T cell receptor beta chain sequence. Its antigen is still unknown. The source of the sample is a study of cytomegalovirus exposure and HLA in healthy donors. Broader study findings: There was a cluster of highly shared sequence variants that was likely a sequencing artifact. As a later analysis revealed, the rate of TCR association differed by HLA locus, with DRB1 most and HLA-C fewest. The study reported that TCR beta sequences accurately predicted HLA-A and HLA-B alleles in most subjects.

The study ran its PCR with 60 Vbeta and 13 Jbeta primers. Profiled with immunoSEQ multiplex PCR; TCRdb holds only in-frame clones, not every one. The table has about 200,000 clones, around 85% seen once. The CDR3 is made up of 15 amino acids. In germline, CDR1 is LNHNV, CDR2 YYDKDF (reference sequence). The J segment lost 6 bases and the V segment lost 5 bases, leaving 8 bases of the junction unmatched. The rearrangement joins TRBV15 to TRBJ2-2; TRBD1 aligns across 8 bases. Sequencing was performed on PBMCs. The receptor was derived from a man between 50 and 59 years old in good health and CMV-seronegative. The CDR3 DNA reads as TGTGCCACCAGCTCAGACAGGGGTCATGCCGGGGAGCTGTTTTTT. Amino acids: CATSSDRGHAGELFF. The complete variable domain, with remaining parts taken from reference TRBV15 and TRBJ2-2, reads DAMVIQNPRYQVTQFGKPVTLSCSQTLNHNVMYWYQQKSSQAPKLLFHYYDKDFNNEADTPDNFQSRRPNTSFCFLDIRSPGLGDTAMYLCATSSDRGHAGELFFGEGSRLTVL.